The TCR beta chain under discussion was sequenced for a study of STAT3 mutations in large granular lymphocyte leukemia (dated by TCRdb to the late 2010s). General notes on the study: About half of the T-LGLL patients who underwent longitudinal sequencing carried canonical activating STAT3 mutations. Patients with T-cell large granular lymphocyte leukemia underwent serial deep sequencing of TCRbeta CDR3 and STAT3 to reconstruct clonal hierarchy and dynamics. Over half of the T-LGLL patients were given one or more immunosuppressive therapy regimens, and around two fifths of the treated patients had a hematologic response. From an initial cohort of 200 to 250 LGL patients, around 17 representative T-LGLL cases were chosen for longitudinal sequencing of TCRbeta and STAT3. Patients were sequenced at around 4 time points on average, with the number of samplings per patient ranging from 2 to 8. A couple of patients with natural killer LGL leukemia were also sequenced longitudinally as controls within the study. The investigation overall reported the following: Because codominant clonotypes persisted in some patients, a small but highly pathogenic clone may have been missed. All T-LGLL patients had at least one immunodominant TCRbeta clonotype, and roughly half had multiple immunodominant subclonotypes. TCR clonotype switching after therapy was observed in about 30% of the 18 patients, and all newly emerging clones were found to be STAT3 wild type. Because no samples were available when a clone first appeared, clonal expansion was inferred from samplings taken at other points. The burden of the dominant TCR clone was higher than the STAT3 mutant burden in several patients, which suggests that the STAT3 mutation arose secondarily inside a clone that had already expanded. The linking of therapy response to changes in TCR clonal burden was complicated by variable intervals between samplings and differing treatment regimens.

The same DNA, extracted from blood mononuclear cells, served for both TCR sequencing and STAT3 sequencing. The V and J ends are trimmed by 6 bases and 6 bases, leaving 12 bases between them. CDR1 and CDR2 were assigned from the germline V gene as LGHNT and FRNRAP. There are 13 amino acids in the CDR3, from cysteine to phenylalanine inclusive. The DNA shown is the 39-base CDR3, in frame from base 1. Concerning this clone itself: Which antigen it targets is not known. Per-base qualities were not stored, and no clone one base away is much larger.

TCRbeta libraries were sequenced on an Illumina MiSeq, averaging roughly 41,000 productive templates per sample. TCRbeta CDR3 libraries were generated with the immunoSEQ assay using multiplex PCR amplification. Turning to the authors' computational methods: Repertoire diversity was computed as previously defined, with values near 0 indicating extremely monoclonal samples. TCRdb's version of the immuneACCESS table is confined to in-frame rearrangements and falls short of the full clone set. An unresolved V gene accounts for under half of the shortfall where checked; the remainder is of unknown origin. V, J and clone size are taken as reported in that table, and D and trimming were inferred from the DNA itself. The sample profile shows under 3,000 clones; 66% of them were found once. 80% to 90% of the sample is in the top ten clones.

Sequenced input: peripheral blood mononuclear cells. The TCR was taken from a woman in her forties or fifties with T-cell large granular lymphocyte leukemia. Some clones in this sample may be carry-over from other donors' samples. The age is the age at diagnosis. In this chain, TRBV12-5 is recombined with TRBJ2-1; a weak D assignment points to TRBD2 (6 bases agree). In nucleotides, the sequence is TGTGCTAGTGGCGGAGGACTATCCAATGAGCAGTTCTTC. Translated, it gives CASGGGLSNEQFF.